These T cell receptor beta chains were read from a single sample in a study of PD-L1 blockade in urothelial cancer. The repertoire was sequenced with immunoSEQ multiplex PCR; TCRdb's copy has only in-frame clones and lacks some. The sample includes about 81,000 clones, around four fifths seen only once; the top ten take 6.5% to 8%. Sequencing was performed on PBMCs, taken around atezolizumab (anti-PD-L1) treatment. These TCRs come from a middle-aged man with urothelial cancer. Each CDR3 is given with its conserved first and last residue. D genes are given only for firm matches. Clone size is not always given. Where it is, it says once, few, many or a class for expanded clones.

J: TRBJ1-1; V: TRBV20-1; D: TRBD1; size: .; DNA: TGCAGTGCACCACAGGGGCCGAAGGCTTTCTTT; CDR3: CSAPQGPKAFF
J: TRBJ1-1; V: TRBV28; D: TRBD1; size: .; DNA: TGTGCCGGGCGGACAGGGGCAAAAAACACTGAAGCTTTCTTT; CDR3: CAGRTGAKNTEAFF
J: TRBJ2-1; V: TRBV11-3; D: .; size: .; DNA: TGTGCCAGCAGTTCCAGCGTGGGGGGACCGCAGTTCTTC; CDR3: CASSSSVGGPQFF
J: TRBJ2-7; V: TRBV7-6; D: .; size: .; DNA: TGTGCCAGCAGCTTAAGCGGTGGGACCTACGAGCAGTACTTC; CDR3: CASSLSGGTYEQYF
J: TRBJ1-2; V: TRBV5-4; D: TRBD1; size: .; DNA: TGTGCCAGCAGCTTGCTAGGGACAGGACGGGTTCTCGGCTACACCTTC; CDR3: CASSLLGTGRVLGYTF
J: TRBJ1-1; V: TRBV27; D: .; size: .; DNA: TGTGCCAGCACCGGGGGCACTGAAGCTTTCTTT; CDR3: CASTGGTEAFF
J: TRBJ1-2; V: TRBV7-8; D: .; size: few; DNA: TGTGCCAGCAGCTCCCCCAGGGAAGGGATCGTCTATGGCTACACCTTC; CDR3: CASSSPREGIVYGYTF
J: TRBJ2-3; V: TRBV19; D: TRBD1; size: .; DNA: TGTGCCAGTAGTAGACCCGACAGGGGGAGCGCAGATACGCAGTATTTT; CDR3: CASSRPDRGSADTQYF
J: TRBJ1-1; V: TRBV19; D: .; size: .; DNA: TGTGCCAGTAGTCCCCTCGGAGGCGAGTTGGCTTTCTTT; CDR3: CASSPLGGELAFF
J: TRBJ2-2; V: TRBV4-2; D: .; size: .; DNA: TGTGCCAGCAGCCAAATTTTAGCGAGAGGAAACACCGGGGAGCTGTTTTTT; CDR3: CASSQILARGNTGELFF
J: TRBJ2-7; V: TRBV27; D: TRBD2; size: .; DNA: TGTGCCAGCAGTTTAAGCCGGCTAGCGGGAGTTCAGAGCCCCTACGAGCAGTACTTC; CDR3: CASSLSRLAGVQSPYEQYF
J: TRBJ2-7; V: TRBV11-2; D: TRBD1; size: .; DNA: TGTGCCAGCAGCCGGGACAGTTCCTACGAGCAGTACTTC; CDR3: CASSRDSSYEQYF
J: TRBJ1-1; V: TRBV9; D: .; size: .; DNA: TGTGCCAGCAGCGCGGGTCCGGTTGAAGCTTTCTTT; CDR3: CASSAGPVEAFF
J: TRBJ2-1; V: TRBV10-3; D: TRBD2; size: .; DNA: TGTGCCATCAGTGATCTAGCGGGAGGGTACAATGAGCAGTTCTTC; CDR3: CAISDLAGGYNEQFF
J: TRBJ1-5; V: TRBV6-1; D: .; size: .; DNA: TGTGCCAGCAGTGCTCGTCAGTTCGAGCCCCAGCATTTT; CDR3: CASSARQFEPQHF
J: TRBJ2-5; V: TRBV30; D: .; size: .; DNA: TGTGCCTGGAGTGGCCTAGCCCATGAGACCCAGTACTTC; CDR3: CAWSGLAHETQYF
J: TRBJ1-5; V: TRBV28; D: TRBD1; size: .; DNA: TGTGCCAGCAGTTTGGGACAGGGGAGCCGACAGCCCCAGCATTTT; CDR3: CASSLGQGSRQPQHF
J: TRBJ1-3; V: TRBV27; D: .; size: .; DNA: TGTGCCAGCAAATTACACAGGGATGGAAACACCATATATTTT; CDR3: CASKLHRDGNTIYF
J: TRBJ2-7; V: TRBV6-6; D: TRBD1; size: .; DNA: TGTGCCAGCAGTCTCTCCCGGACAGGACCCAATTACGAGCAGTACTTC; CDR3: CASSLSRTGPNYEQYF
J: TRBJ2-4; V: TRBV28; D: TRBD2; size: .; DNA: TGTGCCAGCACCGGGAAGCGGGGCATTCAGTACTTC; CDR3: CASTGKRGIQYF
J: TRBJ2-1; V: TRBV5-1; D: .; size: .; DNA: TGCGCCAGCAGACGGGACGGGAGTGGCTACAATGAGCAGTTCTTC; CDR3: CASRRDGSGYNEQFF
J: TRBJ2-7; V: TRBV7-9; D: .; size: .; DNA: TGTGCCAGCAGTCATGACCTGGGCAACGAGCAGTACTTC; CDR3: CASSHDLGNEQYF
J: TRBJ2-7; V: TRBV27; D: TRBD1; size: .; DNA: TGTGCCAGCAGTCCGGGACAGGGTTTACCCTACGAGCAGTACTTC; CDR3: CASSPGQGLPYEQYF
J: TRBJ1-1; V: TRBV29-1; D: TRBD1; size: .; DNA: TGCAGCCCGAAGGGACAGGGGGCGCGGACTGAAGCTTTCTTT; CDR3: CSPKGQGARTEAFF
J: TRBJ2-5; V: TRBV6-6; D: TRBD1; size: .; DNA: TGTGCCAGCAGGCTAGGGACAGGAAAAGAGACCCAGTACTTC; CDR3: CASRLGTGKETQYF
J: TRBJ2-7; V: TRBV4-1; D: TRBD2; size: .; DNA: TGCGCCAGCAGCCAAGAGAGGCGGGAGGGCCTCTACGAGCAGTACTTC; CDR3: CASSQERREGLYEQYF
J: TRBJ2-3; V: TRBV5-1; D: TRBD2; size: .; DNA: TGCGCCAGCAGCTTAAGCGGGACCACAGATACGCAGTATTTT; CDR3: CASSLSGTTDTQYF
J: TRBJ1-3; V: TRBV4-3; D: .; size: .; DNA: TGCGCCAGCAGCCAACGAAGGGGCACTGGAAACACCATATATTTT; CDR3: CASSQRRGTGNTIYF
J: TRBJ2-7; V: TRBV4-3; D: TRBD2; size: .; DNA: TGCGCCAGCAGCCAGGGAGGGGACGAGCAGTACTTC; CDR3: CASSQGGDEQYF
J: TRBJ2-3; V: TRBV6-6; D: TRBD1; size: once; DNA: TGTGCCAGCAGAGGCCCGGACAGGGCCGTCACAGATACGCAGTATTTT; CDR3: CASRGPDRAVTDTQYF
J: TRBJ2-1; V: TRBV18; D: .; size: .; DNA: TGTGCCAGCTCACCCTCGATCACATACAATGAGCAGTTCTTC; CDR3: CASSPSITYNEQFF
J: TRBJ1-1; V: TRBV28; D: .; size: .; DNA: TGTGCCAGCACCTCCGGGGGGAACCGGGGGAACACTGAAGCTTTCTTT; CDR3: CASTSGGNRGNTEAFF
J: TRBJ2-5; V: TRBV5-1; D: .; size: .; DNA: TGCGCCAGCAGCATCTCCGGACAGCAAGAGACCCAGTACTTC; CDR3: CASSISGQQETQYF
J: TRBJ2-3; V: TRBV29-1; D: .; size: .; DNA: TGCAGCGTTGAACGAGGAAGGGGCGCGACAGATACGCAGTATTTT; CDR3: CSVERGRGATDTQYF